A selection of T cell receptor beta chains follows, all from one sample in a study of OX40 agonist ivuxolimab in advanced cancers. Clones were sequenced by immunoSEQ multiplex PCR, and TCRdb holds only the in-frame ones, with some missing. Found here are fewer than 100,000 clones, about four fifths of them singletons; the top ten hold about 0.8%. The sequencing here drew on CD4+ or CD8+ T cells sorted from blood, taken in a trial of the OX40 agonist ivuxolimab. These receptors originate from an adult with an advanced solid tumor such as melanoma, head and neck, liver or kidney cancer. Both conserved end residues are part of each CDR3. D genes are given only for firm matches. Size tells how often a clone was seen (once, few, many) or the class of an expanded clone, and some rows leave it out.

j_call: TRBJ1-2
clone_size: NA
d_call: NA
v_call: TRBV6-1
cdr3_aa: CAMSGERFYGYTF
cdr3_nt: TGTGCCATGTCGGGGGAGAGATTCTATGGCTACACCTTC

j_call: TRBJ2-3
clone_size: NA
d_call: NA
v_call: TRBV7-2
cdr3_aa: CASSMYSDTQYF
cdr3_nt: TGTGCCAGCAGCATGTATTCAGATACGCAGTATTTT

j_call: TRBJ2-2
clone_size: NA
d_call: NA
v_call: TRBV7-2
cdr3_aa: CASSSRGGGGGTGELFF
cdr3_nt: TGTGCCAGCAGCTCCCGAGGAGGGGGAGGTGGCACCGGGGAGCTGTTTTTT

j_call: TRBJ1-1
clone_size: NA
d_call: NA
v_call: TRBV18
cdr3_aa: CASSPGALNTEAFF
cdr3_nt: TGTGCCAGCTCACCCGGGGCGTTGAACACTGAAGCTTTCTTT

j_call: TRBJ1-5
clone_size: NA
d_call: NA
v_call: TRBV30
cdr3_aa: CAWSIGGNQPQHF
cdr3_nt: TGTGCCTGGAGTATAGGGGGTAATCAGCCCCAGCATTTT

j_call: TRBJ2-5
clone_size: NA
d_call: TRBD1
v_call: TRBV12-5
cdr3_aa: CASGLATGWETQYF
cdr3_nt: TGTGCTAGTGGTTTGGCGACAGGGTGGGAGACCCAGTACTTC

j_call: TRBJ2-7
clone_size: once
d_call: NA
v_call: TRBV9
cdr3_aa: CASSVAGDRNYEQYF
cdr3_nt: TGTGCCAGCAGCGTAGCTGGTGACAGGAACTACGAGCAGTACTTC

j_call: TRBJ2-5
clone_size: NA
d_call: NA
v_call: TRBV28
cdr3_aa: CASSFSDQETQYF
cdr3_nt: TGTGCCAGCAGTTTTTCTGACCAAGAGACCCAGTACTTC

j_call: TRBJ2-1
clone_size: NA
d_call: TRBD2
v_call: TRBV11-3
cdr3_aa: CASSSSLAVSSYNEQFF
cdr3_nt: TGTGCCAGCAGCTCATCCCTAGCGGTGAGCTCCTACAATGAGCAGTTCTTC

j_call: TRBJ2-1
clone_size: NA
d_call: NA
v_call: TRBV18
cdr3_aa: CASSPSTWLIGNEQFF
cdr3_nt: TGTGCCAGCTCACCCTCAACATGGCTTATCGGCAATGAGCAGTTCTTC